The following is a T cell receptor beta chain sequence with its context. Its antigen remains unknown. One end of the junction does not line up with germline, which may come from a read error. This sample stems from a study of T cells in Graves' hyperthyroidism and ophthalmopathy. Study background: Peripheral blood was taken when the disease was first diagnosed, before any treatment began. Whole-study findings and limits: Most clonotypes that expanded in the thyroid above 0.001 also showed up in blood.

The CDR3 length is 13 residues. Germline-derived CDR1 and CDR2 are KGHDR and SFDVKD. Amplification yielded TCR beta CDR3 regions, with RNA transcripts as the source. The TCR CDR3 first-round RT-PCR relied on the HTBI primer set. TCRdb redid the calling of the multiplex PCR reads with MiXCR, one entry per CDR3 protein. The data hold 410,000 or so distinct CDR3 sequences, with roughly 14% observed a single time. Ophthalmopathy patients had moderate-to-severe active disease, CAS ≥3, NOSPECS ≥4, and disease duration under 3 months. The chain recombines TRBV24-1 with TRBJ2-2; no clear D. Specimen: blood. The origin of this receptor is a man aged 18 to 35 with Graves' ophthalmopathy. The CDR3 spells CATRDYKSRELFF. The CDR3 coding sequence is TGTGCCACCAGAGATTATAAGAGCCGGGAGCTGTTTTTT.